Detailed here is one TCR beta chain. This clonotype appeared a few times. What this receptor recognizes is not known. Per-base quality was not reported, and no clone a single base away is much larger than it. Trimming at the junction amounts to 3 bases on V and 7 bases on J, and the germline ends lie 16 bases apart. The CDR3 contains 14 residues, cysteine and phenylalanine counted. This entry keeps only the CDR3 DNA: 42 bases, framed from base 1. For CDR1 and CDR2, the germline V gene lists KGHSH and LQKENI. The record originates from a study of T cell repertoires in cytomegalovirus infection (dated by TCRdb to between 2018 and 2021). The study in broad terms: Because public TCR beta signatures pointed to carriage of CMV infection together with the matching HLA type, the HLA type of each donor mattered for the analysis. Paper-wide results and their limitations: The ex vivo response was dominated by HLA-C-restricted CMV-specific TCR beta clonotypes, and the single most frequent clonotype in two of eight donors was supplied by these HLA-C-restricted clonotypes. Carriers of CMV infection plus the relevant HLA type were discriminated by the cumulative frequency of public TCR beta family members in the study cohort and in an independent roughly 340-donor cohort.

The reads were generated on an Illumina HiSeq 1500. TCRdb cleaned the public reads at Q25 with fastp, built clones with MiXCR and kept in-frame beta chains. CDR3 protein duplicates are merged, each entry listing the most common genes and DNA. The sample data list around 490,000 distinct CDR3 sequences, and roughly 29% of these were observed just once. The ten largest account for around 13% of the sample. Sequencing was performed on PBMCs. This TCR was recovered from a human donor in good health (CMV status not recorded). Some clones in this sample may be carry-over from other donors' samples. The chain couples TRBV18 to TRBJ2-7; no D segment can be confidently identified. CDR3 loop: CASSPQVQSGEQYF. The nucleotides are TGTGCCAGCTCACCCCAAGTTCAATCCGGTGAGCAGTACTTC.